What follows describes a single T cell receptor (beta chain). Its antigen is currently not known. It has no much larger one-base neighbor in the sample; base qualities were not kept. The data were obtained in a study of cytomegalovirus exposure and HLA in healthy donors (dated by TCRdb to about 2017). Turning to the overall study: An earlier analysis of roughly 570 of the donors reported 276 Gb of sequence data and around 100 million unique TCR beta sequences obtained from approximately 180 million T cells. Across some 400 genotyped donors of the cohort, an average of about 220,000 unique TCR beta nucleotide sequences per donor were sequenced, and about a sixth of those sequences were non-productive. All discovery cohort repertoires had been generated using a single sequencing platform. The study combined high-throughput TCR immunosequencing, statistical association of individual TCRs with disease status, and machine learning to predict cytomegalovirus infection status. In the later analysis, no new phenotypic data were used to find candidate immune exposures; instead, reliance was placed on TCR beta sequences and their occurrence across donors. To study patterns of TCR occurrence, a later analysis re-analyzed previously published TCR beta repertoires from 650 to 750 donors and added high-resolution HLA genotyping. The T cell repertoires of several hundred subjects were profiled by immunosequencing and related to cytomegalovirus serostatus. An earlier analysis of around 540 of the donors applied high-throughput TCR beta sequencing to assess whether each TCR beta V gene segment acted as functional or pseudogenic. Donor age, sex, ethnicity and CMV serostatus were collected together with the repertoire data. Both class I and class II loci were covered by HLA typing, at four-digit resolution. Typing coverage differed by locus: A, B, C, DRB1 and DQB1 were typed in roughly 620-630 donors, DQA1 in approximately 520, DPA1 in around 580, and DPB1 in roughly 470. Of the roughly 400 genotyped donors, 65% to 90% fell in the genetic ancestry cluster associated with self-reported Caucasian donors. An early release that covered about 600 HLA-typed donors contained about 300 gigabases of sequencing data and tens of millions of unique TCR sequences. The aim of the study was to test whether cataloging public T cell receptors could identify signatures of past pathogen exposure. A separate validation cohort of roughly 120 different subjects was used in addition to the roughly 670-subject first cohort. About 5 DR-DQ haplotypes were handled as single units for association and clustering, since linkage in the cohort was strong. A later genetic analysis took genome-wide SNP genotypes for about three fifths of the 666 donors and used that subset as a discovery cohort.

In total, 630 or so healthy bone marrow donors made up the cohort. Cohort members were all nominally healthy when sampled, although unrecorded immune exposures were likely present. The donor was CMV seropositive and was included in the group of approximately 300 seropositive cohort members. A peripheral blood sample was provided by each donor, and peripheral blood mononuclear cells were used for TCR beta sequencing. The Qiagen DNeasy Blood Extraction Kit was used to extract genomic DNA from the blood cell samples. V loses 4 bases at its end and J loses 12 bases; junction bases beyond the gene matches: 12. From the cysteine through the phenylalanine, the CDR3 covers 15 amino acids. Just CDR3 DNA is preserved here, 45 bases in frame from base 1. The germline V gene supplies CDR1 SGHRS and CDR2 YFSETQ. Library preparation was by the immunoSEQ multiplex PCR assay. A mixture of 60 forward primers for TCR Vbeta segments and 13 reverse primers for TCR Jbeta segments was used in the multiplex PCR. Amplification of the CDR3 region of rearranged TCR beta genes was performed with a multiplex PCR assay on genomic DNA. The Illumina HiSeq System was used to sequence the amplified TCR beta libraries as 87-base-pair reads. The authors processed their data as follows. A later analysis tallied around 87 million unique TCR beta chains across the 666 repertoires, and about 10 million of those chains were shared by two or more donors. Raw reads were error-corrected and collapsed into unique sequences with a nearest-neighbor algorithm that merged closely related sequences to remove PCR and sequencing errors. CDR3 sequences were aligned to IMGT reference sequences to assign V, D and J gene segments. For a sequence to be retained, a match of at least six nucleotides was required to both a V gene segment and a J gene segment. Rearrangements were called productive when the CDR3 lacked stop codons and stayed in frame with V and J; all others were non-productive. Following IMGT convention, CDR3 was defined as the stretch from the second conserved V-encoded cysteine to the conserved J-encoded phenylalanine. The earlier analysis of a few hundred of the donors excluded sequences that lacked an unambiguous match to a single V gene segment. An earlier analysis of under 750 of the donors called V segments functional above 56.7% productive rearrangements and segregating when the between-donor standard deviation exceeded 5%. A statistical classification framework was developed to diagnose cytomegalovirus status using the catalog of TCR beta chain sequences. In a later analysis, TCR nucleotide sequences were compared against IMGT/GENE-DB human TR gene sequences so that V and J genes could be assigned. The TCRdist pipeline was used in a later analysis to assign CDR3 sequences and most-parsimonious VDJ recombination scenarios. A later analysis defined each TCR beta chain by its CDR3 amino acid sequence plus V-gene family, and excluded reads lacking a unique V-gene family. As a way to deal with suspected cross-contamination and a sequencing artifact, a later analysis dropped roughly 620 nucleotide sequences that were highly shared and had low generation probability. In a later analysis, a clonal expansion index was calculated for each public chain from normalized within-repertoire ranks of inferred template counts. In a later analysis, generation probabilities were computed using a VDJ recombination model fitted to out-of-frame rearrangements, and the results were checked against IGoR. A later analysis scored TCR-TCR, TCR-HLA and TCR-CMV co-occurrence with hypergeometric tests, applying a repertoire-size bias correction to TCR pairs. False discovery rates were estimated in a later analysis by permuting HLA or CMV assignments 20 times. In a later analysis, co-occurring TCRs were grouped using DBSCAN, with TCRdist sequence similarity added in when clustering inside HLA-allele-positive subsets. Repertoires with fewer than 30,000 or more than 120,000 public chains, plus five repertoires with anomalous nucleotide sharing, were excluded from co-occurrence clustering. In TCRdb, the immuneACCESS table is reduced to in-frame sequences with V and J assigned. These tables do not hold every clone; where another copy was compared, an unresolved V gene accounts for under half, and the others remain unexplained. V and J calls and clone size are as listed in that table; D and trimming were resolved from the DNA. This sample gives about 95,000 clones in total; approximately 80% of them show up just once. The ten biggest clones cover roughly 3.4% of the sample.

Summary of the overall study and its limitations: Strong co-occurrence of HLA alleles, especially DR and DQ, made assigning TCR associations to individual alleles difficult. For the cohort, immune exposure information was limited to CMV serostatus. Specific HLA alleles were associated with 15,000 to 20,000 TCR beta sequences at a false discovery rate of 0.05 in a later analysis. Some IMGT-functional V segments, including TRBV6-2 and TRBV6-3, could not be distinguished by the 87-base-pair reads and were therefore excluded. According to a later analysis, parvovirus B19, influenza, CMV and Epstein-Barr virus appeared linked to several top co-occurrence clusters. The study listed 164 TCR beta chains as associated with cytomegalovirus. Because HLA typing was missing for some donors at each locus, association tests included only the typed subset. A later analysis found that TCR association rates varied across HLA loci, with DRB1 alleles showing the most associated TCRs and HLA-C alleles the fewest. Three of the identified cytomegalovirus-associated TCR beta chains were confirmed in vitro to be specific for cytomegalovirus antigens. Because counts were too low, fewer than 20 rarely observed V segments, including chromosome 9 orphons, were excluded from the earlier analysis of roughly 580 of the donors. An earlier analysis of 587 of the donors showed that most TCR beta V segments appeared in productive rearrangements either about 90% or about 30% of the time, which broadly matched IMGT annotations. A later genetic analysis associated a missense DCLRE1C variant with V-gene and J-gene trimming of TCR beta chains, and an independent cohort replicated the association. In a later genetic analysis, fewer N-insertions in productive TCRs were reported among donors in an Asian-associated ancestry cluster than the approximately 710-donor mean. In both the original and validation cohorts, the classifier was reported to diagnose cytomegalovirus status with high specificity and sensitivity. The presence/absence analyses assumed that sequencing depth was roughly uniform across donors, and that assumption may not be true. In a later analysis, HLA-associated TCR beta chains were found to be more clonally expanded and to have lower generation probabilities than equally common non-associated chains. A cluster of highly shared sequence variants was judged likely to represent a technical artifact of the sequencing pipeline. A further reported finding was that TCR beta sequences accurately predicted the HLA-A and HLA-B alleles for most subjects in the first cohort. Linkage disequilibrium might explain the correlated functional status among segregating V segments, but an unknown experimental factor could not be ruled out. The cohort was sequenced for TCR beta chains only, and without alpha or paired-chain data the features that could be detected were limited. In a later analysis, most CMV-associated TCR beta chains were found to appear HLA-restricted, with HLA associations seemingly driven largely by CMV exposure. According to the authors, the approach could potentially be generalized to other disease states and immunological phenotypes. While some public TCRs were present in many individuals, most TCR sequences turned up only very rarely across donors.

Recombination joined TRBV5-1 with TRBJ2-1, with TRBD2 identical over 11 junction bases. This TCR derives from a young man in good health and CMV-seropositive. The material sequenced was PBMCs. In nucleotides, the sequence is TGCGCCAGCAGCCCCGGGACTAGCGGCCCGGTGGGGCAGTTCTTC. Its translation is CASSPGTSGPVGQFF.